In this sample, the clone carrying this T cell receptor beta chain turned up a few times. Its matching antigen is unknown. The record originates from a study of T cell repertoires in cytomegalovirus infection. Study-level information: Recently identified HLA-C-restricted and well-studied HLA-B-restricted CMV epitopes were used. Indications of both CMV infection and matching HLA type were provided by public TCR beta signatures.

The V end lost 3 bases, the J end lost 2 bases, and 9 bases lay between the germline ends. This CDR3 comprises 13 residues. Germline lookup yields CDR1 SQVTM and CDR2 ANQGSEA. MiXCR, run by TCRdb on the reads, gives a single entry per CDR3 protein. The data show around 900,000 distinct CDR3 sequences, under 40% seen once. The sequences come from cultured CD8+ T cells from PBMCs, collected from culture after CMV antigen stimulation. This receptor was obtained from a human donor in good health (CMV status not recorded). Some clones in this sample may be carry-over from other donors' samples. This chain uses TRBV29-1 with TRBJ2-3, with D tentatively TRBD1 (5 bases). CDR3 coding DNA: TGCAGCGTTGACAGGGAACTCACAGATACGCAGTATTTT. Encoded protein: CSVDRELTDTQYF.